These 15 T cell receptor beta chains share one sample of origin, sequenced in a study of blood T cell repertoires in COVID-19. Profiling relied on immunoSEQ multiplex PCR, and the TCRdb table lists in-frame clones only, not all of them. The data contain roughly 230,000 clones, 85% of them singletons. The sample taken for sequencing was PBMCs or T cells enriched from blood (not recorded which). These receptors came from a woman between 50 and 59 years old who had been exposed to COVID-19.

The V and J genes are TRBV30 and TRBJ1-1; 7 bases fit TRBD1. The CDR3 covers 12 residues. CDR1 and CDR2 (germline): GTSNPN, SVGIG (reference sequence). The ends lost 3 bases at V and 7 bases at J; junction bases unmatched: 5. The CDR3 is CAWRARGDEAFF. In nucleotides, the CDR3 is TGTGCCTGGAGGGCCAGGGGGGATGAAGCTTTCTTT.

This chain joins TRBV7-9 and TRBJ1-2, with 9 bases aligning to TRBD1. This CDR3 region has 15 residues. The V segment lost 5 bases and the J segment 2 bases; nucleotides outside the gene matches: 6. CDR1 and CDR2 from the germline V gene are SEHNR and FQNEAQ (reference sequence). Here the CDR3 reads CASSPRDRENYGYTF. The CDR3 DNA reads as TGTGCCAGCAGCCCCCGGGACAGGGAAAACTATGGCTACACCTTC.

The CDR3 loop reads CASSEAQVASSGYTF. The CDR3 bases are TGTGCCAGCAGTGAAGCGCAGGTGGCCTCGAGTGGCTACACCTTC. The chain has TRBV2 and TRBJ1-2; D not resolved. This CDR3 region has 15 residues. Germline assignment: CDR1 SNHLY and CDR2 FYNNEI. V gave up 0 bases and J gave up 7 bases, with 15 bases separating them.

The chain joins TRBV7-2 to TRBJ2-1; 8 bases are a match to TRBD1. V shed 1 base and J 7 bases; nucleotides not matched to a gene: 15. Germline CDR1 reads SGHTA; CDR2 reads FQGNSA. The CDR3 spans 18 residues. The CDR3 DNA reads TGTGCCAGCAGCTTAGGTGGATGGAAGACAGGGGCGGCTAATGAGCAGTTCTTC. Amino acids: CASSLGGWKTGAANEQFF.

The V and J genes are TRBV7-9 and TRBJ2-5; a weak D match, TRBD2 (7 bases). V gave up 5 bases and J gave up 5 bases, with 24 bases separating them. CDR1 is SEHNR, CDR2 FQNEAQ, per germline (reference sequence). The CDR3 extends over 17 amino acids. The CDR3 region is CASSRGGGAGDRETQYF. CDR3 sequence (DNA): TGTGCCAGCAGCCGGGGAGGGGGAGCGGGTGATCGGGAGACCCAGTACTTC.

In the case of this clone: Germline and junction disagree at one end, which may indicate a read error. The V call is TRBV11-2, the J call TRBJ1-2; unclear D gene. This CDR3 region has 15 residues. In germline, CDR1 is SGHAT, CDR2 FQNNGV. CDR3 sequence reads: CASTLDRERHDGYTF. In DNA form, the CDR3 reads TGTGCCAGCACCTTAGATCGGGAAAGGCATGATGGCTACACCTTC.

The J gene is TRBJ1-1, the V gene TRBV19; D is unclear. The CDR3 contains 15 residues. In germline, CDR1 is LNHDA, CDR2 SQIVND (reference sequence). V was trimmed by 8 bases and J by 0 bases, leaving 16 bases between them. The CDR3, as DNA: TGTGCCAGTCACCTTGGGAGTTTAATGAACACTGAAGCTTTCTTT. It yields the protein CASHLGSLMNTEAFF.

The genes are TRBV5-1 and TRBJ2-6; 10 nucleotides line up with TRBD1. The V segment lost 1 base and the J segment 0 bases; nucleotides outside the gene matches: 10. The germline gives CDR1 SGHRS, CDR2 YFSETQ. The CDR3 covers 20 residues. CDR3 bases: TGCGCCAGCAGCTTGCCAATTCGGACAGGGGGTATCTCTGGGGCCAACGTCCTGACTTTC. Amino acids: CASSLPIRTGGISGANVLTF. Based on the CDR3 plus reference TRBV5-1 and TRBJ2-6, the full variable domain is KAGVTQTPRYLIKTRGQQVTLSCSPISGHRSVSWYQQTPGQGLQFLFEYFSETQRNKGNFPGRFSGRQFSNSRSEMNVSTLELGDSALYLCASSLPIRTGGISGANVLTFGAGSRLTVL.

There are a few counts of this clone. As DNA, the CDR3 is TGTGCCAGCAGCTTAGGGGGACAGGGCGGCGGAAACACCATATATTTT. This encodes CASSLGGQGGGNTIYF. This chain uses TRBV11-2 with TRBJ1-3; 9 bases align to TRBD1. V shed 1 base, J shed 4 bases, and the junction held 5 bases outside the gene matches. Germline V gives CDR1 SGHAT, CDR2 FQNNGV. The CDR3 has 16 amino acids.

The chain couples TRBV28 to TRBJ2-3; D unresolved. The CDR3 length is 13 residues. Trimming stripped 5 bases from V and 6 bases from J, with 12 bases between. Germline assignment: CDR1 MDHEN and CDR2 SYDVKM. The DNA for the CDR3 is TGTGCCAGCAGTCTACCTCGAAGTGATACGCAGTATTTT. Translating it yields CASSLPRSDTQYF.

V and J are TRBV28 and TRBJ2-3, with 11 bases aligning to TRBD2. The CDR3 is 17 residues long. With 2 bases clipped from V and 0 bases from J, the junction kept 4 bases outside the gene matches. The V gene's germline CDR1 is MDHEN and CDR2 SYDVKM. The CDR3 loop reads CASSLTSGGTSTDTQYF. The CDR3 nucleotides read TGTGCCAGCAGTTTAACTAGCGGGGGCACTAGCACAGATACGCAGTATTTT.

This clone was detected a few times. In DNA form, the CDR3 reads TGTGCCAGCAAGGGGTCTTCGGGAAACACCATATATTTT. Translation gives CASKGSSGNTIYF. The chain is built from TRBV7-6 and TRBJ1-3, with D possibly being TRBD1 (5 bases). In germline, CDR1 is SGHVS, CDR2 FNYEAQ. This CDR3 is 13 amino acids long. The V gene lost 7 bases and the J gene lost 4 bases, with 11 bases spanning the gap.

The J gene is TRBJ2-2, the V gene TRBV14; the D gene is possibly TRBD1 (5 bases). Germline V gives CDR1 SGHDN, CDR2 FVKESK. The V and J ends lost 2 bases and 4 bases respectively, with 11 bases between them. The CDR3 loop spans 15 amino acids. The CDR3 protein is CASSQSGLATGELFF. The CDR3 nucleotides read TGTGCCAGCAGCCAATCAGGGCTGGCCACCGGGGAGCTGTTTTTT.

CDR3 bases: TGTGCCACCAGTGACTTCCACGGGGCCATATATTTT. It encodes CATSDFHGAIYF. This chain uses TRBV24-1 with TRBJ1-3; D not resolved. V gave up 4 bases and J gave up 11 bases, with 11 bases separating them. The CDR3 length is 12 residues. Germline V gene sequence: CDR1 KGHDR, CDR2 SFDVKD.

The chain couples TRBV6-4 to TRBJ2-3; tentatively, D is TRBD2 (6 bases). Germline V gene sequence: CDR1 MRHNA, CDR2 SNTAGT. CDR3 length equals 14 residues. Trimming stripped 5 bases from V and 4 bases from J, with 13 bases between. DNA for the CDR3: TGTGCCAGCAGTCCCGGGACTTCCGCAGATACGCAGTATTTT. Translating gives CASSPGTSADTQYF.